This T cell receptor beta chain was sequenced during a study of beta chain features in type 1 diabetes. Whole-study findings and limits: All four CD4+ subsets from Type 1 diabetes patients carried moderately but significantly shorter TCRB CDR3s.

About this clone itself: Its antigen is unidentified.

The investigators reverse transcribed all of the isolated RNA, so they sequenced expressed TCRB transcripts. TCRdb keeps only in-frame clones here, not all; method: immunoSEQ multiplex PCR. The sample contains 300,000 to 400,000 clones, 8.5% to 10% of which appear only once. CD4+ cells of the naive, central memory, regulatory and stem cell-like memory types were sorted via CD45RO/CCR7/CD25/CD127/CD95/CD27. The CDR3 is 16 amino acids. The germline CDR1 and CDR2 sequences are SGHTA and FQGNSA. Trimming pared 7 bases from V and 1 base from J, leaving 19 bases between. This clonotype originated in a man aged 30 to 45 with type 1 diabetes. V usage is TRBV7-2 and J usage is TRBJ2-5; the D gene is possibly TRBD2 (6 bases). The source material was central memory CD4+ T cells from blood. CDR3 bases: TGTGCCAGCACCCGGGACTCAATTGTACGCCAAGAGACCCAGTACTTC. This encodes CASTRDSIVRQETQYF.